This T cell receptor (beta chain) comes out of a study of blood T cells in healthy people across ages. Overall study findings and caveats: Long-lived donors had more naive CD4+ cells and higher diversity than aged donors.

V dropped 5 bases and J dropped 3; count of bases not matched to a gene: 3. The length of the CDR3 is 13 residues. Germline V gene sequence: CDR1 SGHTA, CDR2 FQGTGA. Only a few counts were recorded for this clonotype. Its cognate antigen is unknown. Using a J-beta primer mix together with a sample-barcoded 5' primer, a second PCR was run for roughly 6 to 12 cycles. TCRdb reanalysed the 5' RACE reads using MiXCR and keeps one entry per CDR3 protein. The sample holds about 690,000 distinct CDR3 sequences, approximately 40% seen once. Isolation per sample recovered at least 6 million PBMCs. The extraction recovered at least 6 micrograms of total RNA per sample.

The rearrangement joins TRBV7-3 to TRBJ1-1; 7 nucleotides align to TRBD1. The sample was blood. This receptor was identified in a man older than 75 in good health. The CDR3 DNA follows: TGTGCCAGCAGCCAAACAGGGGACACTGAAGCTTTCTTT. Its protein product is CASSQTGDTEAFF.